These T cell receptor beta chains were read from a single sample in a study of shared clonotypes between healthy human individuals. Sequenced by immunoSEQ multiplex PCR; TCRdb stores in-frame clones only, minus some. The sample yields roughly 700,000 clones, over 65% seen once. The sequencing input was memory CD4+ T cells sorted from blood. These receptors all stem from a woman in her 30s in good health. Each CDR3 is given with its conserved first and last residue. A D gene is named only where the DNA matches it firmly. Rows may omit the clone size; those that give it use once, few, many or a size class.

V,J,size,D,DNA,CDR3
TRBV5-4,TRBJ2-3,.,.,TGTGCCAGCAGCTTGGGAGCTAGCCGTAGCACAGATACGCAGTATTTT,CASSLGASRSTDTQYF
TRBV27,TRBJ2-5,.,TRBD1,TGTGCCAGCAGTTCCCCGGGACAGGGAGAAGAGACCCAGTACTTC,CASSSPGQGEETQYF
TRBV5-1,TRBJ1-1,.,.,TGCGCCAGCAGCTTCGGCAGTTCGCAGCAGAACACTGAAGCTTTCTTT,CASSFGSSQQNTEAFF
TRBV28,TRBJ2-2,.,.,TGTGCCAGCAGTTTATTTTCCGGGGAGCTGTTTTTT,CASSLFSGELFF
TRBV27,TRBJ2-1,once,.,TGTGCCAGCGCCTGGGGAAGAAACACGGGCAATGAGCAGTTCTTC,CASAWGRNTGNEQFF
TRBV19,TRBJ2-3,.,.,TGTGCCAGTAGTTTTCAGCCCTCCACAGATACGCAGTATTTT,CASSFQPSTDTQYF
TRBV6-7,TRBJ1-4,many,.,TGTGCCAGCAGTTACCCCACCAGGGTGAGTGAAAAACTGTTTTTT,CASSYPTRVSEKLFF
TRBV28,TRBJ1-5,.,.,TGTGCCAGCACTTGGAGGGGGGCGGGGAGCAATCAGCCCCAGCATTTT,CASTWRGAGSNQPQHF
TRBV18,TRBJ1-5,.,.,TGTGCCAGCTCACCACCAGGGGAGAGCCAGCCCCAGCATTTT,CASSPPGESQPQHF
TRBV5-6,TRBJ1-1,few,.,TGTGCCAGCAGCTCAAGACCGGGACTATCGAACACTGAAGCTTTCTTT,CASSSRPGLSNTEAFF
TRBV28,TRBJ2-2,.,TRBD2,TGTGCCAGCAGTGGGCCAGGACTAGACGCCGGGGAGCTGTTTTTT,CASSGPGLDAGELFF
TRBV7-9,TRBJ1-4,few,.,TGTGCCAGCAGCGAACGGACAGCTAATGAAAAACTGTTTTTT,CASSERTANEKLFF
TRBV4-2,TRBJ2-1,.,TRBD2,TGTGCCAGCAGCCCTCAGAGTCAAGCGGGGGGATTAATCGATGAGCAGTTCTTC,CASSPQSQAGGLIDEQFF
TRBV6-1,TRBJ1-4,.,.,TGTGCCAGCAGTGAAGTTGGACAGCGAAATGAAAAACTGTTTTTT,CASSEVGQRNEKLFF
TRBV6-4,TRBJ2-3,.,.,TGTGCCAGCAGTGACCGGAGGGGGGATACGCAGTATTTT,CASSDRRGDTQYF
TRBV10-3,TRBJ1-4,once,.,TGTGCCATCAGTGAGTCGGGACAAGATAATGAAAAACTGTTTTTT,CAISESGQDNEKLFF
TRBV11-2,TRBJ1-4,.,.,TGTGCCAGCAGCCGGAATCCGGGGACTAATGAAAAACTGTTTTTT,CASSRNPGTNEKLFF
TRBV6-1,TRBJ1-5,.,.,TGTGCCAGCAGTCCATACGACAGGTTGAGGCAGCCCCAGCATTTT,CASSPYDRLRQPQHF
TRBV7-9,TRBJ2-2,.,.,TGTGCCAGCAGCACGGCGGGGACCGGGGAGCTGTTTTTT,CASSTAGTGELFF
TRBV5-4,TRBJ2-5,.,.,TGTGCCAGCAGCTACGGGAACAGAGAGACCCAGTACTTC,CASSYGNRETQYF
TRBV11-3,TRBJ2-1,.,TRBD2,TGTGCCAGCAGCTTAGACAGTGGCCGGGGGGGCTACAATGAGCAGTTCTTC,CASSLDSGRGGYNEQFF
TRBV28,TRBJ1-2,.,.,TGTGCCAGCAGTGCCCCGGACAGCCTTTCACCAAACTATGGCTACACCTTC,CASSAPDSLSPNYGYTF
TRBV11-1,TRBJ2-7,.,.,TGTGCCAGCAGCGTCGTACGGGGGGCGCTCTACGAGCAGTACTTC,CASSVVRGALYEQYF
TRBV7-9,TRBJ2-5,few,.,TGTGCCAGCAACCCGGGACTCGCCGTAGGGACCCAGTACTTC,CASNPGLAVGTQYF
TRBV28,TRBJ2-7,many,.,TGTGCCAGCAGTTTGGTGGGGCTCGGCGAGCAGTACTTC,CASSLVGLGEQYF
TRBV30,TRBJ1-5,.,.,TGTGCCTGGAGTCTAGATAGCAATCAGCCCCAGCATTTT,CAWSLDSNQPQHF
TRBV7-9,TRBJ1-2,once,.,TGTGCAATCGGGCAGGACTATGGCTACACCTTC,CAIGQDYGYTF
TRBV29-1,TRBJ1-5,.,.,TGCAGCGTGACCGCTGAGGGAGGTATCAATCAGCCCCAGCATTTT,CSVTAEGGINQPQHF
TRBV10-3,TRBJ2-3,.,TRBD2,TGTGCCATCAGTGAGGACGGGGGGGAACAAGATACGCAGTATTTT,CAISEDGGEQDTQYF
TRBV4-2,TRBJ2-1,.,.,TGTGCCAGCAGCCAAGTCGGCAGGGTTGCATTTAATGAGCAGTTCTTC,CASSQVGRVAFNEQFF
TRBV7-2,TRBJ1-2,.,.,TGTGCCAGCAGCTTCCCCCAGGACAATGGCTACACCTTC,CASSFPQDNGYTF
TRBV2,TRBJ2-1,few,TRBD2,TGTGCCAGCAGTGAAGGGACTAGCGGCTACAATGAGCAGTTCTTC,CASSEGTSGYNEQFF
TRBV28,TRBJ1-2,few,.,TGTGCCAGCAGTTTACAACGGTCCTATGGCTACACCTTC,CASSLQRSYGYTF
TRBV19,TRBJ1-1,.,.,TGTGCCAGTTTGCGGGGGTTTACTGAAGCTTTCTTT,CASLRGFTEAFF
TRBV18,TRBJ1-3,once,TRBD1,TGTGCCAGCTCACCAAACAGGGGGACGGCGAACACCATATATTTT,CASSPNRGTANTIYF
TRBV6-1,TRBJ1-1,.,.,TGTGCCAGCCCAGACAGGCGGGGCACTGAAGCTTTCTTT,CASPDRRGTEAFF
TRBV5-1,TRBJ2-2,many,.,TGCGCCAGCAAGTTGAGCGGTTTGAACACCGGGGAGCTGTTTTTT,CASKLSGLNTGELFF
TRBV10-2,TRBJ2-1,.,.,TGCGCCAGCAGTGAGGGGCTCAGGGGAGGGTCTGAGCAGTTCTTC,CASSEGLRGGSEQFF
TRBV25-1,TRBJ1-5,many,TRBD1,TGTGCCAGCAGTGAAAAGGGGGCCCAGCCCCAGCATTTT,CASSEKGAQPQHF
TRBV27,TRBJ2-1,.,.,TGTGCCAGCAGTTTCCGGGGCCGATCGTCGTCGAGGGTTAAATACAATGAGCAGTTCTTC,CASSFRGRSSSRVKYNEQFF
TRBV29-1,TRBJ2-3,.,.,TGCAGCGTAGCGGACAGAACGGGCACAGATACGCAGTATTTT,CSVADRTGTDTQYF
TRBV18,TRBJ1-1,few,TRBD1,TGTGCCAGCTCACCCGCAGGGGGGAACACTGAAGCTTTCTTT,CASSPAGGNTEAFF
TRBV7-9,TRBJ2-1,.,TRBD2,TGTGCCAGCAGCATAGCGGGAGATACTGAGCAGTTCTTC,CASSIAGDTEQFF
TRBV10-3,TRBJ1-1,.,TRBD1,TGTGCCATCAGTGATCCCGACAGGGGGCGATTGAACACTGAAGCTTTCTTT,CAISDPDRGRLNTEAFF
TRBV25-1,TRBJ2-3,.,TRBD1,TGTGCCAGCAGTGAACAGGGGGGCACAGATACGCAGTATTTT,CASSEQGGTDTQYF
TRBV28,TRBJ1-4,.,.,TGTGCCAGCAGTTTCCCGGACGGGCGAAATGAAAAACTGTTTTTT,CASSFPDGRNEKLFF
TRBV29-1,TRBJ2-1,.,TRBD2,TGCAGCGTTGAAGCTTTTGGCCTAGCGGACAATGAGCAGTTCTTC,CSVEAFGLADNEQFF
TRBV6-6,TRBJ2-5,.,.,TGTGCCAGCAGGTATAGAGGTTTCCAAGAGACCCAGTACTTC,CASRYRGFQETQYF
TRBV19,TRBJ1-1,.,.,TGTGCCAGTTCCCCCGGGGGGGCCACTGAAGCTTTCTTT,CASSPGGATEAFF